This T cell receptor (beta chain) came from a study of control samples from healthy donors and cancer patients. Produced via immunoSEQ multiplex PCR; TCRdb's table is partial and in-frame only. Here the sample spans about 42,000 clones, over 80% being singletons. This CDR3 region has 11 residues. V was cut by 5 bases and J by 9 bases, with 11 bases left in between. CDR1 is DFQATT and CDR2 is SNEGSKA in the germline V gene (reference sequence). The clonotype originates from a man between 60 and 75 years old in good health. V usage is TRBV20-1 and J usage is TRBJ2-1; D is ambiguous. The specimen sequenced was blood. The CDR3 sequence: CSASKDGEQFF. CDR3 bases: TGCAGTGCTTCTAAGGACGGTGAGCAGTTCTTC.